The clone carrying this T cell receptor (beta chain) was observed a handful of times. Its target is not known. The use of a sample-barcoded 5' primer and a J-beta primer mix characterized a second PCR of about 6 to 11 cycles. TCRdb called the 5' RACE reads again in MiXCR, with one record for every CDR3 protein. Of about 1.7 million distinct CDR3 sequences in the sample, approximately 28% were seen once. Total RNA extraction produced at least 5.5 micrograms (per sample) for the study. This sample stems from a study of blood T cells in healthy people across ages. Overall study findings and caveats: Long-lived and aged donors differed, with more naive CD4+ cells and higher diversity in the long-lived.

V was pared by 3 bases and J by 5 bases, with 13 bases between. This CDR3 is built from 13 residues. CDR1 is DFQATT, CDR2 SNEGSKA, per germline (reference sequence). The origin of this receptor is a woman in her twenties or thirties in good health. The material sequenced was blood. V and J are TRBV20-1 and TRBJ1-1, with D possibly TRBD1 on 6 matching bases. CDR3 sequence (DNA): TGCAGTGCTAGTTCACAGGGTGATACTGAAGCTTTCTTT. As protein: CSASSQGDTEAFF.